This T cell receptor beta chain was identified during a study of regulatory T cells in long-lasting Graves disease. As for the study in general: The definition of persistent Graves' disease was over 5 years of antithyroid drugs with positive TSH receptor antibodies.

The time point here: persistent/refractory GD, antithyroid drugs over 5 years with positive TRAb. Isolated PBMC RNA provided the starting material for the TCR library. Patients of an endocrinology department in Xi'an, China, were included. About this clonotype: Its specificity is unknown.

Study-wide findings and caveats: Persistent-disease Graves' patients showed less TCR diversity than new cases. Among persistent patients, a larger number of public clonotypes were shared (about 3,000) than among newly diagnosed patients (approximately 970).

Library construction for TCR beta used iRepertoire HTBI primers and Arm-PCR of CDR3 regions. TCRdb re-called the multiplex PCR reads with MiXCR, one entry per CDR3 protein. Of hundreds of thousands of distinct CDR3 sequences in the sample, around 20% were seen once. The sequenced sample was peripheral blood mononuclear cells (PBMCs), obtained when the disease was refractory, from a patient treated with antithyroid drugs. This sequence was found in a female donor with Graves disease.

CDR3 protein: CSVALPASYEQYF. As DNA, the CDR3 is TGCAGCGTTGCGCTCCCAGCATCCTACGAGCAGTACTTC. The chain recombines TRBV29-1 with TRBJ2-7, with no clear D. The CDR3 is made up of 13 amino acids. Germline V gene lookup returns CDR1 SQVTM and CDR2 ANQGSEA. Trimming took off 4 bases at V and 1 base at J, with 11 bases between the two ends.